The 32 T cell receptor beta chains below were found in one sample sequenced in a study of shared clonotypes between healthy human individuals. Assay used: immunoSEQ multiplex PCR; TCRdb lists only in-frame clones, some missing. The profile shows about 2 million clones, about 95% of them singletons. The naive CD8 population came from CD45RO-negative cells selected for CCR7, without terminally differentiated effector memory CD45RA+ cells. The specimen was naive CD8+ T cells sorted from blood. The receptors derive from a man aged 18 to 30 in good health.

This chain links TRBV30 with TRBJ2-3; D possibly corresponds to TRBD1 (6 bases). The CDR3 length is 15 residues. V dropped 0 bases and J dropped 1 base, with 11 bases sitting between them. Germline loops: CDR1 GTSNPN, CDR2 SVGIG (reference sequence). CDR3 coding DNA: TGTGCCTGGAGTGTATTGGGGGCCGGCACAGATACGCAGTATTTT. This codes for CAWSVLGAGTDTQYF.

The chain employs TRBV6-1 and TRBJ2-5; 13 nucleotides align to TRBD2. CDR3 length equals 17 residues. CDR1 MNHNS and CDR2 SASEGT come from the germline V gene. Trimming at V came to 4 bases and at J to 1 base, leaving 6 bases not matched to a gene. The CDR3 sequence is CASSALRLAGGQETQYF. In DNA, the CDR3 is TGTGCCAGCAGTGCCCTGCGACTAGCGGGAGGCCAAGAGACCCAGTACTTC.

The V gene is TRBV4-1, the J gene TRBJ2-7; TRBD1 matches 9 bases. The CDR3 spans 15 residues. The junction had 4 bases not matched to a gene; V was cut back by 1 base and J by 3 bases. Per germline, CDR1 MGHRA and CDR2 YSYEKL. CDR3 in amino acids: CASSQGGTGIYEQYF. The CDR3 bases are TGCGCCAGCAGCCAAGGTGGGACAGGGATCTACGAGCAGTACTTC.

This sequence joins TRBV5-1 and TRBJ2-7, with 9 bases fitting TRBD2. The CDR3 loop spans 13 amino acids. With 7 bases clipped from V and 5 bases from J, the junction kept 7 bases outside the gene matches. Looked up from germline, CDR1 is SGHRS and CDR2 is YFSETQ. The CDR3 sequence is CASGPGLAHEQYF. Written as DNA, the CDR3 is TGCGCCAGCGGTCCGGGACTAGCCCACGAGCAGTACTTC.

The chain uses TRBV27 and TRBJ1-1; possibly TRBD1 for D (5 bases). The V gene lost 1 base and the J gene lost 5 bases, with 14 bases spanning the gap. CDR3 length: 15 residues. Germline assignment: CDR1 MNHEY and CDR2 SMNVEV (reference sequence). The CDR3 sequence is CASSLFAGLGTEAFF. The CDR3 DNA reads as TGTGCCAGCAGTTTATTCGCAGGGTTAGGGACTGAAGCTTTCTTT.

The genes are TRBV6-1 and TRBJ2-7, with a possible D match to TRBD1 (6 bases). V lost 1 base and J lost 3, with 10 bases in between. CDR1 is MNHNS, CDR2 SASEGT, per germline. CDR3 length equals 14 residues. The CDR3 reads CASSEGARGYEQYF. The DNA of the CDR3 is TGTGCCAGCAGTGAAGGTGCCAGGGGCTACGAGCAGTACTTC.

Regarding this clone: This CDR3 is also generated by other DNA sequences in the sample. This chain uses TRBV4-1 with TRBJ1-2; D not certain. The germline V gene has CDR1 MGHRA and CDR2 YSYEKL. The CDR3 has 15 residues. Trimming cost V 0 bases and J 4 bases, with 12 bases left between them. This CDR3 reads CASSQDSRGGYGYTF. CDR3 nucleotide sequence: TGCGCCAGCAGCCAAGATTCCCGAGGCGGCTATGGCTACACCTTC.

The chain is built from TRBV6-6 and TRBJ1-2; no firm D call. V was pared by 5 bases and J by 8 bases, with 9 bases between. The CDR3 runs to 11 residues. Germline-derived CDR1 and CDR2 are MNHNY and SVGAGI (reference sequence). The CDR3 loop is CASSHIGGYTF. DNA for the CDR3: TGTGCCAGCAGTCACATAGGCGGCTACACCTTC.

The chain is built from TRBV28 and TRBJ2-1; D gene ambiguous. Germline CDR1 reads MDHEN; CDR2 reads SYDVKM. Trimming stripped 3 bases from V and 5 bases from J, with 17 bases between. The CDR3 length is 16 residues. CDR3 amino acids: CASSFSFDDTNNEQFF. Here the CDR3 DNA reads TGTGCCAGCAGTTTTTCCTTCGACGATACTAACAATGAGCAGTTCTTC.

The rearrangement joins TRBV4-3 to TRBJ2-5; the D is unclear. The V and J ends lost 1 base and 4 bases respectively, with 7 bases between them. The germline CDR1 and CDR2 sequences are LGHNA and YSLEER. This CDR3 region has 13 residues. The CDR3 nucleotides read TGCGCCAGCAGCCAAGTATACCGAGAGACCCAGTACTTC. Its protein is CASSQVYRETQYF.

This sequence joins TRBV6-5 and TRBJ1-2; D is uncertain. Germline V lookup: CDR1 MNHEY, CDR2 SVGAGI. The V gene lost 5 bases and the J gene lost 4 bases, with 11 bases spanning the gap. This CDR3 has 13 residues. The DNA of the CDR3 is TGTGCCAGCAGTGACGGGGTTGGCTATGGCTACACCTTC. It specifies CASSDGVGYGYTF.

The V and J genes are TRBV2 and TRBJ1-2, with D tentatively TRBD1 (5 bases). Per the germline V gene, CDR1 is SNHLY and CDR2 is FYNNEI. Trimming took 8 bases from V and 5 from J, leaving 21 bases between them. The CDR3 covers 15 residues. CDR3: CASRGSPGTAYGYTF. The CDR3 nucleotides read TGTGCCAGCCGGGGGTCGCCTGGGACCGCGTATGGCTACACCTTC.

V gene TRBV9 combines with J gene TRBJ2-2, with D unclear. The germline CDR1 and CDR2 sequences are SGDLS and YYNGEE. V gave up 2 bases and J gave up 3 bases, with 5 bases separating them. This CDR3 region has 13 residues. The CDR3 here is CASSVPDTGELFF. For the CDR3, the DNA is TGTGCCAGCAGCGTCCCGGACACCGGGGAGCTGTTTTTT.

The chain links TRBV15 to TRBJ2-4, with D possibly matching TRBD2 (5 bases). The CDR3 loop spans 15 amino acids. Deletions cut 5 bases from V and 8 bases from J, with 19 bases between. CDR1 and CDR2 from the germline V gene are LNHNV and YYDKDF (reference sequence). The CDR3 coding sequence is TGTGCCACCAGCCATTCGGCGTCCGGGATGTACATTCAGTACTTC. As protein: CATSHSASGMYIQYF.

DNA of the CDR3: TGTGCCAGCAGCGTTGAAGGTGCATTTACGAACACCGGGGAGCTGTTTTTT. Amino acid sequence: CASSVEGAFTNTGELFF. The chain links TRBV9 to TRBJ2-2, with D unresolved. CDR3 length: 17 residues. The V gene lost 2 bases and the J gene lost 0 bases, with 14 bases spanning the gap. From germline, CDR1 is SGDLS and CDR2 YYNGEE. The full variable domain, rest sourced from reference TRBV9 and TRBJ2-2, is DSGVTQTPKHLITATGQRVTLRCSPRSGDLSVYWYQQSLDQGLQFLIQYYNGEERAKGNILERFSAQQFPDLHSELNLSSLELGDSALYFCASSVEGAFTNTGELFFGEGSRLTVL.

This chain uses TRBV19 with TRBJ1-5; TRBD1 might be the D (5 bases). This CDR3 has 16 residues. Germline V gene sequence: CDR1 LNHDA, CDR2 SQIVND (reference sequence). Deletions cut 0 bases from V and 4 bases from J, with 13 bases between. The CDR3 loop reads CASSIEAGIGNQPQHF. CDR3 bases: TGTGCCAGTAGTATAGAGGCAGGGATTGGGAATCAGCCCCAGCATTTT.

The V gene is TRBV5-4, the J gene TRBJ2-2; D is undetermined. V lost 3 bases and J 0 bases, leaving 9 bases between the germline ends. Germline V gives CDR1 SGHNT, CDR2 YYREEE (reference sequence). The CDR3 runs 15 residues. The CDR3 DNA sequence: TGTGCCAGCAGCTCCGGGTCGACGAACACCGGGGAGCTGTTTTTT. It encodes CASSSGSTNTGELFF.

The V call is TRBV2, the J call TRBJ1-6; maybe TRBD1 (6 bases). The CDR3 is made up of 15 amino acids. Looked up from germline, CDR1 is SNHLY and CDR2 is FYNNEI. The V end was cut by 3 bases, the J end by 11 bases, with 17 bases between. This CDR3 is CASSDGATGNPPLHF. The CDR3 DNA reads TGTGCCAGCAGTGATGGGGCGACAGGAAATCCACCCCTCCACTTT.

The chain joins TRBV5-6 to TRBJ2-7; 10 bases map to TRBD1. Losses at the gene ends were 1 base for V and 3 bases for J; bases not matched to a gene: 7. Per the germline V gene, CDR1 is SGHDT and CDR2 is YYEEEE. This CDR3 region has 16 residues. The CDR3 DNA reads TGTGCCAGCAGCTTGAGGGAGACAGGGGGCATCTACGAGCAGTACTTC. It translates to CASSLRETGGIYEQYF.

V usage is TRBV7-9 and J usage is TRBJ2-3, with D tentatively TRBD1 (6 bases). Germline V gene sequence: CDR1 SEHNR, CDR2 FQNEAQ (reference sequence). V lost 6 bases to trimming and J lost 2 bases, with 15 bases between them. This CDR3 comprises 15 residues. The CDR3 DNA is TGTGCCAGCAGTTATAGACAGGATCTCACAGATACGCAGTATTTT. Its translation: CASSYRQDLTDTQYF. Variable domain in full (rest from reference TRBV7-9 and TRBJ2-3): DTGVSQNPRHKITKRGQNVTFRCDPISEHNRLYWYRQTLGQGPEFLTYFQNEAQLEKSRLLSDRFSAERPKGSFSTLEIQRTEQGDSAMYLCASSYRQDLTDTQYFGPGTRLTVL.

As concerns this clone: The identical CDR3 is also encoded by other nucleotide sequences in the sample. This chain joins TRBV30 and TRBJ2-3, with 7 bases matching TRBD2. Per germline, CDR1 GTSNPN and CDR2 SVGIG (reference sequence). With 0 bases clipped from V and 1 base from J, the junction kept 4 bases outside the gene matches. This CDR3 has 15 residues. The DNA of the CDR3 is TGTGCCTGGAGTGTTGGCGGGAGTGGCACAGATACGCAGTATTTT. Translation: CAWSVGGSGTDTQYF.

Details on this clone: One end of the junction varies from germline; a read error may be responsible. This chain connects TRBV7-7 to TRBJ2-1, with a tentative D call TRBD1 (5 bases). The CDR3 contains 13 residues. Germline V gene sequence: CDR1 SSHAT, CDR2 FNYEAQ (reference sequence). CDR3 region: CASSLTVYNEQFF. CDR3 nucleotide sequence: TGTGCTAGCAGCTTGACAGTATACAATGAGCAGTTCTTC.

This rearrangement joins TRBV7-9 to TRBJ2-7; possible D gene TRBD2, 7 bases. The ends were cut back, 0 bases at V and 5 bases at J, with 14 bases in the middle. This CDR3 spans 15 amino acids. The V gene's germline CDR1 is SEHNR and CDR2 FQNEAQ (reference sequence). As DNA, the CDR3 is TGTGCCAGCAGCTTAGCCCCAGGGGAGGGACACGAGCAGTACTTC. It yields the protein CASSLAPGEGHEQYF. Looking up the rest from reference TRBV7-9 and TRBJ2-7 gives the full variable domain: DTGVSQNPRHKITKRGQNVTFRCDPISEHNRLYWYRQTLGQGPEFLTYFQNEAQLEKSRLLSDRFSAERPKGSFSTLEIQRTEQGDSAMYLCASSLAPGEGHEQYFGPGTRLTVT.

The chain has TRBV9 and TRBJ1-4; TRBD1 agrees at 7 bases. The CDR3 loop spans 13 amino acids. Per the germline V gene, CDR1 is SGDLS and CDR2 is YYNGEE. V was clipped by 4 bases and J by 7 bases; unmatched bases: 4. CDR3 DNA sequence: TGTGCCAGCAGCCCCCGGGACAGTGAAAAACTGTTTTTT. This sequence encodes CASSPRDSEKLFF.

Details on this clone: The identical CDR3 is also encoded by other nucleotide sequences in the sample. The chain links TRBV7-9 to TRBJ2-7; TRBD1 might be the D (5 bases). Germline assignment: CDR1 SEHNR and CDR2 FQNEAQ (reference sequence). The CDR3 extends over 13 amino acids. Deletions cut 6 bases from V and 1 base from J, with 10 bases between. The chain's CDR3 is CASRRDSSYEQYF. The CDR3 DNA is TGTGCCAGCAGACGAGACAGTTCCTACGAGCAGTACTTC.

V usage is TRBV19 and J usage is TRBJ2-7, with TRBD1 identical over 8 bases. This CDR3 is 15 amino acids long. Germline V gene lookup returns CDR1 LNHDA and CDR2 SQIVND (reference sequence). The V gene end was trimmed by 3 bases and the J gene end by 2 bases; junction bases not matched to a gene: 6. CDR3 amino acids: CASSILGQGPYEQYF. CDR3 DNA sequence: TGTGCCAGTAGTATCTTAGGACAGGGACCCTACGAGCAGTACTTC.

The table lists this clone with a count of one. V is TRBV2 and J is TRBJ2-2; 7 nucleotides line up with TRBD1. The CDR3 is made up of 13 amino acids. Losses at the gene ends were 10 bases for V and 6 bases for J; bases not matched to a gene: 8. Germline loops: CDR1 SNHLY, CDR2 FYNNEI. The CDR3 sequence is CATLQGISGELFF. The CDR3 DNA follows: TGTGCCACCCTACAGGGGATCTCCGGGGAGCTGTTTTTT.

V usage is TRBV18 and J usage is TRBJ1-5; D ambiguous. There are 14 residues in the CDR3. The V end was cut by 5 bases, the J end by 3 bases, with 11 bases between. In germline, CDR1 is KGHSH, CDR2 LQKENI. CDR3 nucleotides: TGTGCCAGCTCATTATACGCCGACAATCAGCCCCAGCATTTT. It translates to CASSLYADNQPQHF.

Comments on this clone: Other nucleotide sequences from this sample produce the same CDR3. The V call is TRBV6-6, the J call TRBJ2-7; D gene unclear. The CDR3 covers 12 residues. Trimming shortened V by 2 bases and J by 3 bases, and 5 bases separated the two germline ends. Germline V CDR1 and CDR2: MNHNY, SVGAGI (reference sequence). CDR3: CASSYRGYEQYF. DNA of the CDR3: TGTGCCAGCAGTTACCGAGGCTACGAGCAGTACTTC.

The CDR3 nucleotides are TGTGCCAGCAGCCCCTCCACCTTC. It encodes CASSPSTF. The chain joins TRBV13 to TRBJ1-2; D call uncertain. There are 8 residues in the CDR3. V shed 5 bases and J shed 13 bases, with 5 bases lying between them. Germline-derived CDR1 and CDR2 are PRHDT and FYEKMQ (reference sequence).

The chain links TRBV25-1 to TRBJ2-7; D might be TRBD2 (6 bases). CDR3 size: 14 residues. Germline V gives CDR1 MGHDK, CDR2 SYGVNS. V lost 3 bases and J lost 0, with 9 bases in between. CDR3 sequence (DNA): TGTGCCAGCAGTGACCAGGGAGGCTCCTACGAGCAGTACTTC. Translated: CASSDQGGSYEQYF.

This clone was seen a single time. CDR3 sequence reads: CSVGAAGEQYF. For the CDR3, the DNA is TGCAGCGTTGGGGCCGCGGGGGAGCAGTACTTC. This rearrangement joins TRBV29-1 to TRBJ2-7; D might be TRBD2 (6 bases). Germline CDR1 and CDR2: SQVTM and ANQGSEA. This CDR3 contains 11 residues. V lost 4 bases, J lost 7 bases, and 11 bases lay in between.